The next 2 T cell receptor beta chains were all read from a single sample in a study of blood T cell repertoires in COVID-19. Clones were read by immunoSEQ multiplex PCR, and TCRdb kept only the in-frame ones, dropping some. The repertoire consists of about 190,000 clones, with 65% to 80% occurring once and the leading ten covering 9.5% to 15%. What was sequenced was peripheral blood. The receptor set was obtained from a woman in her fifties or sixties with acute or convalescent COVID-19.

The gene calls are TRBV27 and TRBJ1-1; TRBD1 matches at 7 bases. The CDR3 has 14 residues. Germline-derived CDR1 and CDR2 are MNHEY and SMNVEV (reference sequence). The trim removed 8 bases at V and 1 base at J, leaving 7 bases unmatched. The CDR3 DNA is TGTGCCAGCGGCTCCCGGACAGGGAACACTGAAGCTTTCTTT. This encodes CASGSRTGNTEAFF.

This CDR3 is CSASGYEQYF. CDR3 DNA sequence: TGCAGTGCTAGCGGCTACGAGCAGTACTTC. The chain carries TRBV20-1 and TRBJ2-7; no reliable D call. The germline V gene encodes CDR1 DFQATT and CDR2 SNEGSKA (reference sequence). The ends were cut back, 3 bases at V and 3 bases at J, with 3 bases in the middle. The CDR3 length is 10 residues.